Each of the 3 T cell receptor beta chains below was sequenced from the same sample in a study of brain T cells in children with intractable seizures. Clones were read by immunoSEQ multiplex PCR, and TCRdb kept only the in-frame ones, dropping some. Here the sample spans hundreds of thousands of clones, roughly 92% being singletons. This sample's time point: blood from clinic visit 5 months post-surgery; TSC patient then seizure free. The material sequenced was peripheral blood, taken more than 4 months after surgery. These receptors came from a boy younger than two with tuberous sclerosis and intractable seizures.

The chain uses TRBV6-2 or TRBV6-3 and TRBJ2-4; D gene uncertain. Germline CDR1 MNHEY, CDR2 SVGEGT. The CDR3 covers 15 residues. V lost 4 bases and J 0 bases, leaving 10 bases between the germline ends. CDR3 in amino acids: CASSSRPLAKNIQYF. CDR3 DNA: TGTGCCAGCAGTTCCCGACCTCTAGCCAAAAACATTCAGTACTTC.

The chain combines TRBV9 with TRBJ2-7; 7 nucleotides agree with TRBD1. CDR1 SGDLS and CDR2 YYNGEE come from the germline V gene. This CDR3 spans 16 amino acids. V lost 4 bases and J lost 3; bases outside the gene matches: 13. The CDR3, as DNA: TGTGCCAGCAGCCTAAAACCGGGACAGAAGGTCTACGAGCAGTACTTC. Translating gives CASSLKPGQKVYEQYF.

The chain couples TRBV5-1 to TRBJ2-7, with TRBD2 identical over 9 bases. Germline trimming cut 2 bases from V and 4 bases from J; bases unmatched to any gene: 7. CDR1 and CDR2 (germline): SGHRS, YFSETQ. The length of the CDR3 is 15 residues. In nucleotides, the CDR3 is TGCGCCAGCAGCTTTGGCGGGAGGGGGGTTTACGAGCAGTACTTC. Translating gives CASSFGGRGVYEQYF. The entire variable domain, with the rest obtained from reference TRBV5-1 and TRBJ2-7, is as follows: KAGVTQTPRYLIKTRGQQVTLSCSPISGHRSVSWYQQTPGQGLQFLFEYFSETQRNKGNFPGRFSGRQFSNSRSEMNVSTLELGDSALYLCASSFGGRGVYEQYFGPGTRLTVT.